The rows below give T cell receptor beta chains drawn from one sample of a study of T cells in Graves' hyperthyroidism and ophthalmopathy. A single record per CDR3 protein comes from TCRdb applying MiXCR to the multiplex PCR reads. The table lists tens of thousands of distinct CDR3 sequences, around half of them singletons. Sequencing was carried out using blood. Every receptor here comes from a woman between 45 and 65 years old with Graves' hyperthyroidism that later progressed to Graves' ophthalmopathy. Each CDR3 is given with its conserved first and last residue. D genes are given only for firm matches. Clone size is given for some rows only: seen once, a few or many times, or a class if the clone is expanded.

clone_size | d_call | j_call | v_call | cdr3_aa | cdr3_nt
many | TRBD1 | TRBJ1-4 | TRBV5-1 | CASSSRGRWDNEKLFF | TGCGCCAGCAGCTCGAGGGGGCGCTGGGATAATGAAAAACTGTTTTTT
many | NA | TRBJ2-1 | TRBV6-2/TRBV6-3 | CASSQRVGSYNEQFF | TGTGCCAGCAGTCAACGCGTCGGCTCCTACAATGAGCAGTTCTTC
many | NA | TRBJ2-1 | TRBV9 | CASSVTGVGLYNEQFF | TGTGCCAGCAGTGTGACAGGGGTGGGACTATACAATGAGCAGTTCTTC
few | TRBD1 | TRBJ2-7 | TRBV5-1 | CASSPWGQVEGEQYF | TGCGCCAGCAGCCCCTGGGGACAGGTAGAGGGCGAGCAGTACTTC
NA | TRBD1 | TRBJ1-2 | TRBV3-1 | CASSQHRGQGEDYGYTF | TGTGCCAGCAGCCAACACCGAGGACAGGGCGAGGACTATGGCTACACCTTC
many | NA | TRBJ2-7 | TRBV20-1 | CSASSPYEQYF | TGCAGTGCTAGTTCCCCCTACGAGCAGTACTTC
many | NA | TRBJ2-7 | TRBV5-1 | CASSSSLGTAAYEQYF | TGCGCCAGCAGCTCCTCCTTGGGGACGGCTGCCTACGAGCAGTACTTC
many | NA | TRBJ1-1 | TRBV6-1 | CASSDRTQGEAFF | TGTGCCAGCAGTGACAGAACTCAGGGGGAAGCTTTCTTT
NA | TRBD1 | TRBJ1-2 | TRBV11-2 | CASSLGATGGFGYGYTF | TGTGCCAGCAGCTTAGGGGCGACAGGGGGCTTTGGCTATGGCTACACCTTC
NA | NA | TRBJ2-7 | TRBV7-2 | CASSSHWEGYYEQYF | TGTGCCAGCAGCTCCCACTGGGAAGGCTATTACGAGCAGTACTTC
NA | TRBD2 | TRBJ2-2 | TRBV10-3 | CAISRLAGVGTGELFF | TGTGCCATCAGCCGACTAGCGGGCGTAGGAACCGGGGAGCTGTTTTTT
NA | NA | TRBJ2-2 | TRBV20-1 | CSARQGGTGELFF | TGCAGTGCTAGACAGGGAGGCACTGGGGAGCTGTTTTTT
NA | NA | TRBJ2-3 | TRBV20-1 | CSAREPTDTQYF | TGCAGTGCTAGGGAGCCCACAGATACGCAGTATTTT
NA | NA | TRBJ2-1 | TRBV15 | CATSRDRARDEQFF | TGTGCCACCAGCAGAGATAGGGCCCGAGATGAGCAGTTCTTC
many | TRBD1 | TRBJ1-1 | TRBV12-3/TRBV12-4 | CASSRTGDSIAFF | TGTGCCAGCAGTCGGACAGGGGACTCGATAGCTTTCTTT
NA | TRBD2 | TRBJ2-7 | TRBV20-1 | CSVISGTSVSYEQYF | TGCAGTGTCATATCCGGGACTAGCGTCTCCTACGAGCAGTACTTC
once | TRBD2 | TRBJ2-7 | TRBV20-1 | CSATPTPTRPGLADYEQYF | TGCAGTGCTACCCCTACTCCCACCAGGCCGGGACTAGCGGACTACGAGCAGTACTTC
NA | NA | TRBJ2-4 | TRBV4-1 | CANSQGIANRAKLAKNIQYF | TGCGCCAACAGCCAAGGAATAGCGAACAGGGCCAAACTAGCCAAAAACATTCAGTACTTC
NA | NA | TRBJ2-5 | TRBV7-2 | CASSLFVWGQGETQYF | TGTGCCAGCAGCTTGTTTGTCTGGGGGCAGGGAGAGACCCAGTACTTC
many | NA | TRBJ1-5 | TRBV11-2 | CASSLEWGQPQHF | TGTGCCAGCAGCTTAGAGTGGGGTCAGCCCCAGCATTTT
NA | NA | TRBJ2-5 | TRBV20-1 | CSAAHQETQYF | TGCAGTGCTGCCCATCAAGAGACCCAGTACTTC
NA | NA | TRBJ1-5 | TRBV7-2 | CASSLSAWSNQPQHF | TGTGCCAGCAGCTTAAGTGCGTGGAGCAATCAGCCCCAGCATTTT
many | NA | TRBJ1-1 | TRBV6-2/TRBV6-3 | CASQSGANTEAFF | TGTGCCAGTCAATCAGGGGCGAACACTGAAGCTTTCTTT
medium-sized | NA | TRBJ2-7 | TRBV7-9 | CASSLYYEQYF | TGTGCCAGCAGCCTGTACTACGAGCAGTACTTC
NA | NA | TRBJ2-7 | TRBV9 | CASSGRLTPSYEQYF | TGTGCCAGCAGCGGGCGACTAACGCCCTCCTACGAGCAGTACTTC
NA | NA | TRBJ1-1 | TRBV10-3 | CATPNSRHTEAFF | TGTGCCACACCCAACAGCAGGCACACCGAAGCTTTCTTT
NA | TRBD1 | TRBJ2-7 | TRBV19 | CASRDRGLDEQYF | TGTGCCAGTAGAGACAGGGGGCTCGACGAGCAGTACTTC
few | NA | TRBJ2-1 | TRBV10-3 | CAISPAGVFEQFF | TGTGCCATCAGTCCAGCCGGGGTGTTTGAGCAGTTCTTC
NA | TRBD1 | TRBJ2-7 | TRBV10-3 | CAIGGVTGQTYEQYF | TGTGCCATCGGTGGGGTTACGGGACAGACCTACGAGCAGTACTTC
many | TRBD2 | TRBJ2-1 | TRBV7-3 | CASSLVAGVPYEQFF | TGTGCCAGCAGCTTGGTAGCGGGAGTACCCTATGAGCAGTTCTTC
many | NA | TRBJ2-5 | TRBV30 | CAWSGRETQYF | TGTGCCTGGAGTGGTAGGGAGACCCAGTACTTC
many | NA | TRBJ1-5 | TRBV5-4 | CASSLEGNNQPQHF | TGTGCCAGCAGCTTGGAAGGAAACAATCAGCCCCAGCATTTT
NA | NA | TRBJ1-1 | TRBV7-9 | CASSLQPGNEALF | TGTGCCAGCAGCCTACAACCCGGGAATGAGGCTCTCTTT
NA | TRBD2 | TRBJ2-5 | TRBV4-1 | CASSQPTAGGAQYF | TGCGCCAGCAGCCAACCGACGGCGGGAGGGGCCCAGTACTTC
medium-sized | NA | TRBJ2-7 | TRBV24-1 | CATSAGRFYEQYF | TGTGCCACCAGTGCCGGGAGATTCTACGAGCAGTACTTC
many | TRBD2 | TRBJ2-1 | TRBV9 | CASNTGGGLDEQFF | TGTGCCAGCAATACCGGGGGGGGGCTGGATGAGCAGTTCTTC
NA | TRBD2 | TRBJ2-7 | TRBV10-3 | CAIKNSGGSYEQYF | TGTGCCATCAAGAATAGCGGGGGTTCCTACGAGCAGTACTTC
once | TRBD2 | TRBJ2-3 | TRBV7-3 | CASSLLAGGGADTQYF | TGTGCCAGCAGCCTACTAGCGGGAGGTGGGGCAGATACGCAGTATTTT
NA | NA | TRBJ1-2 | TRBV19 | CATLAGDYTF | TGTGCCACACTAGCGGGAGACTACACCTTC
NA | NA | TRBJ1-2 | TRBV4-3 | CASTQPRIPNYSYTF | TGCGCCAGCACCCAACCACGGATACCAAACTATAGCTACACCTTC
many | NA | TRBJ2-1 | TRBV7-2 | CASSLAIQGANEQFF | TGTGCCAGCAGCTTAGCGATACAAGGGGCTAATGAGCAGTTCTTC
NA | TRBD1 | TRBJ2-4 | TRBV7-3 | CASSLTPTGRFVGNIQYF | TGTGCCAGCAGCTTAACGCCGACAGGGAGATTCGTTGGAAACATTCAGTACTTC
many | TRBD2 | TRBJ2-6 | TRBV11-2 | CASRTSGSTGANVLTF | TGTGCCAGCAGGACTAGCGGGAGTACTGGGGCCAACGTCCTGACTTTC
many | NA | TRBJ2-5 | TRBV2 | CASSETTSETQYF | TGTGCCAGCAGTGAAACTACTTCGGAGACCCAGTACTTC
many | NA | TRBJ1-1 | TRBV5-6 | CASSRAENTEAFF | TGTGCCAGCAGCCGAGCAGAGAACACTGAAGCTTTCTTT
once | NA | TRBJ2-7 | TRBV20-1 | CSARLSGTYEQYF | TGCAGTGCTAGGTTGTCGGGGACCTACGAGCAGTACTTC
many | NA | TRBJ1-6 | TRBV6-4 | CASSVDYNSPLHF | TGTGCCAGCAGTGTGGATTATAATTCACCCCTCCACTTT